Below, one T cell receptor (beta chain) is given with its context. Per the study methods: The assay estimated nucleated cells by amplifying reference gene primers. This table comes from immunoSEQ multiplex PCR, and its TCRdb copy is limited to in-frame clones, with some not included. For V, J and clone size, that table is used; D and trimming come from the DNA. The sample consists of over 150,000 clones, around 84% of them appearing once. The data derive from a study of blood T cell repertoires in COVID-19. Germline lookup yields CDR1 SGDLS and CDR2 YYNGEE. J lost 2 bases, V lost 5 bases, and 7 bases had no gene match. The length of the CDR3 is 15 residues.

Material: peripheral blood. This TCR was sampled from a man between 35 and 55 years old with active or convalescent COVID-19. The chain has TRBV9 and TRBJ2-7; 10 nucleotides align to TRBD1. CDR3 protein: CASSLGQGWTYEQYF. In DNA, the CDR3 is TGTGCCAGCAGTCTGGGACAGGGGTGGACCTACGAGCAGTACTTC.